The entry below gives a single TCR beta chain sequence along with its context. Its target is not known. Germline V gene lookup returns CDR1 SGHTA and CDR2 FQGNSA. The CDR3 length is 12 residues. V was clipped by 5 bases and J by 8 bases, with 10 bases between them. This sample was taken from a study of shared clonotypes between healthy human individuals. General study points: The generation probabilities recorded for non-shared clonotypes fell below those of clonotypes shared by all four donors.

The donors, all of them Caucasian adults, lived in Nashville, Tennessee. CD4+ cells were split into CD45RA+ naive and CD45RA-negative memory subsets. The material for each subset, its genomic DNA, was split evenly across several immunoSEQ plates. The data were produced by immunoSEQ multiplex PCR, yet TCRdb's version contains in-frame clones alone and is incomplete. The sample carries some 2,400,000 clones, 90% to 97% recorded once. The sequence came from a man aged 18 to 35 in good health. The gene calls are TRBV7-2 and TRBJ2-1; maybe TRBD2 (5 bases). The sequenced sample consisted of naive CD4+ T cells sorted from blood. Subset of the sample: CD45RA+ positively selected. The CDR3 region is CASSPGEYEQFF. CDR3 nucleotides: TGTGCCAGCAGCCCCGGGGAGTATGAGCAGTTCTTC.